This T cell receptor beta chain was captured by sequencing in a study of sequential checkpoint blockade in melanoma. Study-wide context: Maintenance nivolumab came after either treatment sequence.

The treatment is: randomized to nivolumab then ipilimumab (arm A) or the reverse (arm B). DNA-damaging chemotherapy had not been given to any patient beforehand. Data came from immunoSEQ multiplex PCR; TCRdb stores just in-frame clones and leaves some out. The repertoire holds approximately 21,000 clones, with 82% as singletons. Specimen: CD8+ T cells sorted from blood (inferred from file names), collected from a patient given nivolumab and ipilimumab in sequence. This sequence was found in a human donor with melanoma.

This chain's CDR3 is CASSRTGSRNTEAFF. The CDR3 nucleotides are TGCGCCAGCAGCCGGACAGGTTCAAGGAACACTGAAGCTTTCTTT. This chain uses TRBV4-3 with TRBJ1-1; 7 positions match TRBD1. Unmatched junction bases numbered 6, after V lost 4 bases and J lost 1 base. The CDR3 extends over 15 amino acids. CDR1 is LGHNA and CDR2 is YSLEER in the germline V gene.